The 17 T cell receptor beta chains presented below share a single source sample, sequenced in a study of cytomegalovirus exposure and HLA in healthy donors. Primers: 60 Vbeta forward and 13 Jbeta reverse. Assay used: immunoSEQ multiplex PCR; TCRdb lists only in-frame clones, some missing. The data show 120,000 or so clones, over 65% seen once. Specimen: PBMCs. These TCRs come from a man younger than 35 in good health and CMV-seropositive.

The CDR3 DNA reads as TGTGCCAGCAGCTTGAGATGGGGAGGGGGAGGATCACCCCTCCACTTT. Amino acids: CASSLRWGGGGSPLHF. The chain couples TRBV5-4 to TRBJ1-6, with D possibly being TRBD1 (6 bases). The germline V gene has CDR1 SGHNT and CDR2 YYREEE (reference sequence). The CDR3 sequence is 16 residues long. The ends were cut back, 1 base at V and 10 bases at J, with 18 bases in the middle.

The rearrangement joins TRBV7-9 to TRBJ2-5; 14 bases are shared with TRBD2. The DNA end is a closer match to TRBJ2-7, so the J assignment may be wrong. The CDR3 consists of 15 residues. Germline values: CDR1 SEHNR, CDR2 FQNEAQ (reference sequence). The CDR3 sequence: CASSLSGLAGDEQYF. Here the CDR3 DNA reads TGTGCCAGCAGCCTCTCGGGACTAGCGGGGGACGAGCAGTACTTC.

The rearrangement joins TRBV30 to TRBJ1-1; tentative D call: TRBD1 (6 bases). This CDR3 comprises 11 residues. With 7 bases removed from V and 2 bases from J, the gap between germline ends came to 8 bases. CDR1 GTSNPN and CDR2 SVGIG come from the germline V gene (reference sequence). The CDR3 sequence is CALTGNTEAFF. The CDR3 region has the DNA TGTGCCTTGACAGGAAACACTGAAGCTTTCTTT.

The rearrangement links TRBV5-1 to TRBJ2-7; unclear D gene. Germline V CDR1 and CDR2: SGHRS, YFSETQ. This CDR3 is 15 amino acids long. V shed 0 bases and J shed 3 bases, with 13 bases lying between them. CDR3 loop: CASSLVAAAGYEQYF. CDR3 in DNA: TGCGCCAGCAGCTTGGTGGCGGCTGCCGGCTACGAGCAGTACTTC.

CDR3 residues: CASSARTGDRSYEQYF. As DNA, the CDR3 is TGTGCCAGCAGCGCAAGGACAGGGGATAGATCCTACGAGCAGTACTTC. J is TRBJ2-7 and V is TRBV11-3, with 9 nucleotides matching TRBD1. The germline V gene encodes CDR1 SGHNT and CDR2 YENEEA. This CDR3 has 16 residues. The J segment lost 1 base and the V segment lost 5 bases, leaving 9 bases of the junction unmatched.

In this sample, this clone turned up once. V gene TRBV2 combines with J gene TRBJ2-3, with 7 bases that match TRBD2. This CDR3 has 12 amino acids. Germline CDR1 and CDR2: SNHLY and FYNNEI. Losses at the gene ends were 6 bases for V and 3 bases for J; bases not matched to a gene: 0. The CDR3 region is CASRLATDTQYF. As DNA, the CDR3 is TGTGCCAGCAGACTAGCGACAGATACGCAGTATTTT.

About this clone: Other DNA sequences of this sample code for an identical CDR3. The rearrangement links TRBV2 to TRBJ2-3; the D gene is possibly TRBD1 (6 bases). Germline V gene lookup returns CDR1 SNHLY and CDR2 FYNNEI. This CDR3 contains 13 residues. V lost 4 bases, J lost 1 base, and 6 bases lay in between. This CDR3 is CASSGQGTDTQYF. CDR3 DNA sequence: TGTGCCAGCAGTGGACAGGGCACAGATACGCAGTATTTT. Full variable domain (outside the CDR3, taken from reference TRBV2 and TRBJ2-3): EPEVTQTPSHQVTQMGQEVILRCVPISNHLYFYWYRQILGQKVEFLVSFYNNEISEKSEIFDDQFSVERPDGSNFTLKIRSTKLEDSAMYFCASSGQGTDTQYFGPGTRLTVL.

The rearrangement joins TRBV30 to TRBJ1-1; D is perhaps TRBD1 (5 bases). V was pared by 7 bases and J by 4 bases, with 16 bases between. This CDR3 comprises 13 residues. Germline-derived CDR1 and CDR2 are GTSNPN and SVGIG (reference sequence). CDR3 bases: TGTGCCTTAGGGACTCTGGGGAGCACTGAAGCTTTCTTT. Translated, it gives CALGTLGSTEAFF.

DNA for the CDR3: TGTGCCAGCAGCCAACTGGAGGCGCTCGAGCAGTACTTC. It specifies CASSQLEALEQYF. The chain couples TRBV14 to TRBJ2-7; the D gene is possibly TRBD2 (5 bases). In germline, CDR1 is SGHDN, CDR2 FVKESK. The CDR3 runs to 13 residues. Trimming took off 2 bases at V and 6 bases at J, with 11 bases between the two ends.

The chain recombines TRBV10-2 with TRBJ2-5; D possibly corresponds to TRBD1 (5 bases). Trimming shortened V by 2 bases and J by 1 base, and 11 bases separated the two germline ends. CDR3 length: 15 amino acids. In germline, CDR1 is WSHSY, CDR2 SAAADI. CDR3 DNA: TGCGCCAGCAGTGAGACCTGGACAATCCAAGAGACCCAGTACTTC. Amino acids: CASSETWTIQETQYF.

The chain recombines TRBV2 with TRBJ1-2; 10 nucleotides line up with TRBD1. The CDR3 runs 15 residues. V was clipped by 6 bases and J by 5 bases; unmatched bases: 9. In germline, CDR1 is SNHLY, CDR2 FYNNEI. CDR3 DNA: TGTGCCAGCAGCAAGACAGGGGGCAACGGGTATGGCTACACCTTC. It yields the protein CASSKTGGNGYGYTF.

The chain employs TRBV11-2 and TRBJ2-3; 10 bases map to TRBD1. Germline CDR1 reads SGHAT; CDR2 reads FQNNGV. The CDR3 totals 15 residues. J lost 4 bases, V lost 2 bases, and 3 bases had no gene match. CDR3 in DNA: TGTGCCAGCAGCTTAAGGGACAGGGGCCCAGATACGCAGTATTTT. It codes for CASSLRDRGPDTQYF.

The chain couples TRBV9 to TRBJ1-5; the D gene is possibly TRBD1 (6 bases). The germline V gene has CDR1 SGDLS and CDR2 YYNGEE. V lost 2 bases and J 0 bases, leaving 9 bases between the germline ends. The CDR3 loop spans 15 amino acids. For the CDR3, the DNA is TGTGCCAGCAGCGTGGGACACAATAGCAATCAGCCCCAGCATTTT. Translation: CASSVGHNSNQPQHF.

This clone showed up just once. The chain couples TRBV5-4 to TRBJ1-2; TRBD1 agrees at 9 bases. Germline V gives CDR1 SGHNT, CDR2 YYREEE (reference sequence). V lost 4 bases, J lost 6 bases, and 4 bases stayed unmatched. The CDR3 totals 13 residues. The CDR3 spells CASSVDRGHGYTF. In DNA form, the CDR3 reads TGTGCCAGCAGCGTGGACAGGGGCCATGGCTACACCTTC.

By sample share, this clone is medium-sized. The V gene is TRBV30, the J gene TRBJ1-1; TRBD1 matches 7 bases. V trimming: 0 bases; J trimming: 0 bases; junction bases outside the gene matches: 7. The CDR3 contains 16 residues. The germline gives CDR1 GTSNPN, CDR2 SVGIG (reference sequence). CDR3 nucleotides: TGTGCCTGGAGTGTTTCTTATCAGGGGGTGAACACTGAAGCTTTCTTT. Encoded protein: CAWSVSYQGVNTEAFF.

The J gene is TRBJ2-3, the V gene TRBV5-6; possibly TRBD2 for D (5 bases). The CDR3 is 15 residues long. Trimming shortened V by 4 bases and J by 1 base, and 13 bases separated the two germline ends. Germline V CDR1 and CDR2: SGHDT, YYEEEE. This CDR3 reads CASSQNRGGTDTQYF. Written as DNA, the CDR3 is TGTGCCAGCAGCCAGAACCGGGGAGGCACAGATACGCAGTATTTT.

CDR3 sequence reads: CASSSGGGETQYF. CDR3 bases: TGTGCCAGCAGTAGCGGGGGAGGAGAGACCCAGTACTTC. The chain recombines TRBV7-2 with TRBJ2-5, with TRBD2 matching 9 bases. Germline loops: CDR1 SGHTA, CDR2 FQGNSA. J gave up 4 bases and V 6 bases, and 3 bases lay outside the gene matches. This CDR3 has 13 residues.